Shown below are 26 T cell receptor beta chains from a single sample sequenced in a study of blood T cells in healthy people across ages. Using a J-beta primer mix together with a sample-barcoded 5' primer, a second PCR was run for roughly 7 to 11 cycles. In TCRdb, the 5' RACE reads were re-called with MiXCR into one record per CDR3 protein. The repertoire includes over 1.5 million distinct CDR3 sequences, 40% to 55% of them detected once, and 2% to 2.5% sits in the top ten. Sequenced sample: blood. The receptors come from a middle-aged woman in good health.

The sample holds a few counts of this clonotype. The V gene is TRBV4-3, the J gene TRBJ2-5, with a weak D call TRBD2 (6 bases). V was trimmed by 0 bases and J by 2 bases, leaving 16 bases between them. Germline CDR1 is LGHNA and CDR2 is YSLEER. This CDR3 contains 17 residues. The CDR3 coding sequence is TGCGCCAGCAGCCAAGATTTGGGGGTCGGGACTCAAGAGACCCAGTACTTC. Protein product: CASSQDLGVGTQETQYF.

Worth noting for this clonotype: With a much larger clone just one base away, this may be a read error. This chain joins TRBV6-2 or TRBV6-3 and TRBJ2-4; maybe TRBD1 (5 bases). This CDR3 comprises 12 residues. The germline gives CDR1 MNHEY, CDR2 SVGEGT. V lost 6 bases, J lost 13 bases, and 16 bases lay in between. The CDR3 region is CASSQGNGEQYF. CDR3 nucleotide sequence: TGTGCCAGCAGCCAGGGAAACGGTGAGCAGTACTTC.

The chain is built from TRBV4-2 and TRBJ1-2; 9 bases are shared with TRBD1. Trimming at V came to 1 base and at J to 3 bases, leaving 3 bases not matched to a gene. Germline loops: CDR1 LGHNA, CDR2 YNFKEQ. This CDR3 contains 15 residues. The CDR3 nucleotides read TGTGCCAGCAGCCAAGCAGGGGACAGGGACTATGGCTACACCTTC. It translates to CASSQAGDRDYGYTF.

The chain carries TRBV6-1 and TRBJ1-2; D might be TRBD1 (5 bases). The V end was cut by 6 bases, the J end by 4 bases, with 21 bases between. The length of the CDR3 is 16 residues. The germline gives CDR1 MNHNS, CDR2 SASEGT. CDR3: CASSSPQGRDGYGYTF. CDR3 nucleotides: TGTGCCAGCAGCTCCCCCCAGGGCAGGGATGGCTATGGCTACACCTTC.

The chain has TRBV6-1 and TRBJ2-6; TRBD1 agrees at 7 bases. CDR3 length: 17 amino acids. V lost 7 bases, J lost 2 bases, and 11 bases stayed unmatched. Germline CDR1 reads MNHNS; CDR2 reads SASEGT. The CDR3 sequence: CASKDDLGGAGANVLTF. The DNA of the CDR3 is TGTGCCAGCAAGGACGATTTAGGGGGCGCTGGGGCCAACGTCCTGACTTTC.

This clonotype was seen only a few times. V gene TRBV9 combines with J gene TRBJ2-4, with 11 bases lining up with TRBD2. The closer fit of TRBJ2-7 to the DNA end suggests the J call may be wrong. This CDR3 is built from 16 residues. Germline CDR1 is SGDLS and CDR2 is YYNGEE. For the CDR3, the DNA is TGTGCCAGCAGCGTGGGGGCTAGCGGGGGGCCCTACGAGCAGTACTTC. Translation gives CASSVGASGGPYEQYF.

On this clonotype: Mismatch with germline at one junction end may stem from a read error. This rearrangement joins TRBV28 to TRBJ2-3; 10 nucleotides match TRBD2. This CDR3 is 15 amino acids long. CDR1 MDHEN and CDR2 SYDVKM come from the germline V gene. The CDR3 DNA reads TGTGCCAGCACCACTGGGACTAGCGCCACAGATACGCAGGATTTT. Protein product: CASTTGTSATDTQDF.

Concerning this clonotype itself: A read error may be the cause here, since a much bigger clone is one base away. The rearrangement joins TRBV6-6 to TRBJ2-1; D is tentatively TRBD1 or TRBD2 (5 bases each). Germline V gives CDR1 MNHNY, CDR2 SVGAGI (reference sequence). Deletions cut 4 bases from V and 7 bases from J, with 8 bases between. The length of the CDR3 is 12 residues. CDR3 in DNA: TGTGCCAGCAGTTCATGGGGGAATGAGCAGTTCTTC. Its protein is CASSSWGNEQFF.

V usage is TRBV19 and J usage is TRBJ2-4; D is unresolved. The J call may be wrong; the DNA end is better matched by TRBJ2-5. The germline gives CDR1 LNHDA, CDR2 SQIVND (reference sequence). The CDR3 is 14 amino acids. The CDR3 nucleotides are TGTGCCAGTAGCGACCGGGCCCCAAAGGGGACCCAGTACTTC. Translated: CASSDRAPKGTQYF.

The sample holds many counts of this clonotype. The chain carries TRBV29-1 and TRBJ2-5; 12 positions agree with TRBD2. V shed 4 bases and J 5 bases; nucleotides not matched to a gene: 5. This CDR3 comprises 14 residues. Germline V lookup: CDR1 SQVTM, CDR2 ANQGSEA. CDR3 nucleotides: TGCAGCGTTGTACTAGCGGGGGGTCGGGAGACCCAGTACTTC. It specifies CSVVLAGGRETQYF.

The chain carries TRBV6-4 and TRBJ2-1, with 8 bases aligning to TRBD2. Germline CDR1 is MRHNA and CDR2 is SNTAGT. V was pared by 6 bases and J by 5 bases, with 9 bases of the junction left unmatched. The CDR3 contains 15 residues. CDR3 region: CASSLKAGGNNEQFF. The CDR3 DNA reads TGTGCCAGCAGCCTCAAGGCGGGGGGTAACAATGAGCAGTTCTTC.

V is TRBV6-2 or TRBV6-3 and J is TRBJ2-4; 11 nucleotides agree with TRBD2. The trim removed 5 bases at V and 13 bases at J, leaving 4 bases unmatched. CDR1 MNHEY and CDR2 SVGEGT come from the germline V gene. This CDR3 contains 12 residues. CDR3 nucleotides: TGTGCCAGCAGTATGATAGCGGGGGGGCAGTACTTC. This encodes CASSMIAGGQYF.

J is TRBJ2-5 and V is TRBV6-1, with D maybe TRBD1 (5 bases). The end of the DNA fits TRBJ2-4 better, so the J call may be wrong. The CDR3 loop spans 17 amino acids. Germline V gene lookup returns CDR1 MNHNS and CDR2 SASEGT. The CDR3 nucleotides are TGTGCCAGCAGTGATGGACATTTAGGCTCCCCAGAAAACATTCAGTACTTC. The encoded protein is CASSDGHLGSPENIQYF.

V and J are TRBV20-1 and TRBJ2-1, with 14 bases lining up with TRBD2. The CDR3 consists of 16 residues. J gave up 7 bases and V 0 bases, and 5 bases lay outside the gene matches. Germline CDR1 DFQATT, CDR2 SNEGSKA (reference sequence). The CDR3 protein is CSARDTGTSGGNEQFF. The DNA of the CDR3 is TGCAGTGCTAGAGATACCGGGACTAGCGGGGGTAATGAGCAGTTCTTC.

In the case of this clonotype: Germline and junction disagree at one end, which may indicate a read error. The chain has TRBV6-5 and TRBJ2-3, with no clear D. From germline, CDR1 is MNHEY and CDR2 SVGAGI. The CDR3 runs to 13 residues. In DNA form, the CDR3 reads TGTGCCTGCAGTTACACCTACACAGATACGCAGTATTTT. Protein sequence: CACSYTYTDTQYF.

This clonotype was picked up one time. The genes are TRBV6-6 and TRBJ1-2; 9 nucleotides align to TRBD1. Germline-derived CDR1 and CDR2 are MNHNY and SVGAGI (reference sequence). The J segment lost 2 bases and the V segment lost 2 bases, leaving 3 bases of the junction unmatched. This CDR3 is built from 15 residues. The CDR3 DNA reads TGTGCCAGCAGTTACGACGACAGGGGGAACTATGGCTACACCTTC. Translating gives CASSYDDRGNYGYTF.

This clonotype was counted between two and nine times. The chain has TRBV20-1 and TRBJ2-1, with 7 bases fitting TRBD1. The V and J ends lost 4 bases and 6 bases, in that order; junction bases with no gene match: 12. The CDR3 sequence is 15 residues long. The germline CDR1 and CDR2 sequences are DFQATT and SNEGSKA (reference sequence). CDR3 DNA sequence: TGCAGTGCTACCCACGCCGGGACAGCGATCAATGAGCAGTTCTTC. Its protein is CSATHAGTAINEQFF.

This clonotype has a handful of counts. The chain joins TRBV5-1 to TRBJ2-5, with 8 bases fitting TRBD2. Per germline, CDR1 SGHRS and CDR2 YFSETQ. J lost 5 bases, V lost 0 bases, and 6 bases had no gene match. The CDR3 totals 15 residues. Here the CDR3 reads CASSLGAGARETQYF. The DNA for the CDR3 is TGCGCCAGCAGCTTGGGAGCGGGGGCGCGGGAGACCCAGTACTTC.

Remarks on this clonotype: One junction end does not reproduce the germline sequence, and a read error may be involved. The CDR3 DNA is TGTGCCGGCAGCCCAATCGTAGTTGTCCAAGAGACCCAGTACTTC. It is translated as CAGSPIVVVQETQYF. The V gene is TRBV7-2, the J gene TRBJ2-5; D is unclear. Germline CDR1 SGHTA, CDR2 FQGNSA. The CDR3 loop spans 15 amino acids.

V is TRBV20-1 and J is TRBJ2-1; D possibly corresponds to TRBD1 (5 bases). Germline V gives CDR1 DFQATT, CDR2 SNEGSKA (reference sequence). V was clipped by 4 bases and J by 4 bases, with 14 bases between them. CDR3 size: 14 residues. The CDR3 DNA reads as TGCAGTGCTACCGTAGGACACCTATACAATGAGCAGTTCTTC. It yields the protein CSATVGHLYNEQFF.

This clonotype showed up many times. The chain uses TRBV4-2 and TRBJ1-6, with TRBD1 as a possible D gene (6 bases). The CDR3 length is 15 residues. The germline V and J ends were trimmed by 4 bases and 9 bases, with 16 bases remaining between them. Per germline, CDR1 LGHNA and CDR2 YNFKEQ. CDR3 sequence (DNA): TGTGCCAGCAGCCCGGGACAATTAGGTGTTTCACCCCTCCACTTT. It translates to CASSPGQLGVSPLHF.

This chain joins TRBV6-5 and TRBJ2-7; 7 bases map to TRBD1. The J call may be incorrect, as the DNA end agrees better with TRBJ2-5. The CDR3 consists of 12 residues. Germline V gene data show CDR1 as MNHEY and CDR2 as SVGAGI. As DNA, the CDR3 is TGTGCCAGCAAGGCCAGGGGGGAGACCCAGTACTTC. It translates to CASKARGETQYF.

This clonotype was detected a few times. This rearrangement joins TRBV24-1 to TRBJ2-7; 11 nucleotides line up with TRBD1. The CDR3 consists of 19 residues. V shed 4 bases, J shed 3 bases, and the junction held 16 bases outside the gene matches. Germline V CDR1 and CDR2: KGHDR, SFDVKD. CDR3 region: CATSERMGQDRGHNYEQYF. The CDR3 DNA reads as TGTGCCACCAGTGAAAGAATGGGTCAGGACAGGGGGCACAACTACGAGCAGTACTTC.

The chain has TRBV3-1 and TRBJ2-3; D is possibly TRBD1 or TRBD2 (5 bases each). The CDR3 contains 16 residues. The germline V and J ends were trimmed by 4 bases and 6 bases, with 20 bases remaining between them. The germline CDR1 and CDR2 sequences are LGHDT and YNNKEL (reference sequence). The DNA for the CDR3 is TGTGCCAGCAGCCCCATCAAGGGACCTATTCCGGATACGCAGTATTTT. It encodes CASSPIKGPIPDTQYF.

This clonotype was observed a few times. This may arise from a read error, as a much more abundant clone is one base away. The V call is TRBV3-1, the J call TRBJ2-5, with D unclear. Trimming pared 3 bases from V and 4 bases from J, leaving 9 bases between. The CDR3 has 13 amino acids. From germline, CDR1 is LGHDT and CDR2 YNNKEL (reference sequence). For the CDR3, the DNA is TGTGCCAGCAGCCAGGTGGCAGGAGAGACCCAGTACTTC. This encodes CASSQVAGETQYF.

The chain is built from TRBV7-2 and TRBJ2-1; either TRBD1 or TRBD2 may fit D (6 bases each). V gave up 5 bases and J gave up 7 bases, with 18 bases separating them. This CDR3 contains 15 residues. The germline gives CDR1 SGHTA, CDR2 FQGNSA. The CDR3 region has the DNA TGTGCCAGCAGCCGGGGGCCACCCTTGAGGAATGAGCAGTTCTTC. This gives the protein CASSRGPPLRNEQFF.